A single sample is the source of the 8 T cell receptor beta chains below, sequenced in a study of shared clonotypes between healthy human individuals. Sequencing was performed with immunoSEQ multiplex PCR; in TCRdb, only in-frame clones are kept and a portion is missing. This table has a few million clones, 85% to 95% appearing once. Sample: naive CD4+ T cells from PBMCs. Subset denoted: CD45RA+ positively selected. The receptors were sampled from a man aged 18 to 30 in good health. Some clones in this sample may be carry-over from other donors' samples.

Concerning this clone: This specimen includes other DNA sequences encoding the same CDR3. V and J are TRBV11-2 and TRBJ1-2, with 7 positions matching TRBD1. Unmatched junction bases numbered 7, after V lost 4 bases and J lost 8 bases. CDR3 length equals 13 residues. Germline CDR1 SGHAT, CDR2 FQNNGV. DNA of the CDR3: TGTGCCAGCAGCTCAGACAGGGCCCTCGGCTACACCTTC. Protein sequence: CASSSDRALGYTF.

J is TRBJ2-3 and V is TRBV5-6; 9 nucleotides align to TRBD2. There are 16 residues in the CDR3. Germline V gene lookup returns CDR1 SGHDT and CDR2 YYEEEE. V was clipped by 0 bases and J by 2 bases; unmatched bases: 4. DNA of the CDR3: TGTGCCAGCAGCTTGGAGGCTAGCGGGAACACAGATACGCAGTATTTT. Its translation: CASSLEASGNTDTQYF.

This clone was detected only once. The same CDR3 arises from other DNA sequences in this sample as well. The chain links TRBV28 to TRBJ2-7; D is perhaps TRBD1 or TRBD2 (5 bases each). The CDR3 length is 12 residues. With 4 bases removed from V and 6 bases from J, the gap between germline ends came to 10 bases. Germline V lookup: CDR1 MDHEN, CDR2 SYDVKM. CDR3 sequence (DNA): TGTGCCAGCAGTTCGCCTGGGGGCGAGCAGTACTTC. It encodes CASSSPGGEQYF.

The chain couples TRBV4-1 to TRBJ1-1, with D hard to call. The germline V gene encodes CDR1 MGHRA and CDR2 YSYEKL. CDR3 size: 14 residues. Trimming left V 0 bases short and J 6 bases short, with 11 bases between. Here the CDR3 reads CASSQDRLVAEAFF. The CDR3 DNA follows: TGCGCCAGCAGCCAAGACAGGCTCGTGGCTGAAGCTTTCTTT.

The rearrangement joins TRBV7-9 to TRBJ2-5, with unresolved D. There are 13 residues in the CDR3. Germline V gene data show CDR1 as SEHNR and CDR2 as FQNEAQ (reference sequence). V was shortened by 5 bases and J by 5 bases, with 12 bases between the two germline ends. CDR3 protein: CASSPRVAETQYF. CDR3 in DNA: TGTGCCAGCAGCCCAAGGGTGGCGGAGACCCAGTACTTC.

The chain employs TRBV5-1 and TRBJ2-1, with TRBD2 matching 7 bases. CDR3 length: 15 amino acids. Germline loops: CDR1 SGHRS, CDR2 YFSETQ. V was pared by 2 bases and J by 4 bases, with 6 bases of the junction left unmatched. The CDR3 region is CASSLAGTSYNEQFF. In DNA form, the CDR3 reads TGCGCCAGCAGCTTAGCGGGGACTTCGTACAATGAGCAGTTCTTC.

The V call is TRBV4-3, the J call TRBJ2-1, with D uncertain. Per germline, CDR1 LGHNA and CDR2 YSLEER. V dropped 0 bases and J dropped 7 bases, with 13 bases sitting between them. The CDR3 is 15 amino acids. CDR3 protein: CASSQESFQTNEQFF. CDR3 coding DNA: TGCGCCAGCAGCCAAGAATCTTTCCAGACGAATGAGCAGTTCTTC.

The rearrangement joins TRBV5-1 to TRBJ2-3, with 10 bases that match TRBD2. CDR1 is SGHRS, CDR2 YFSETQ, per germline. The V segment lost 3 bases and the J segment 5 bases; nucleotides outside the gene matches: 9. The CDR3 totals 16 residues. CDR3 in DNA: TGCGCCAGCAGCTACTTCTCTAGCGGGAGCGTAGATACGCAGTATTTT. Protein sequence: CASSYFSSGSVDTQYF.